This T cell receptor beta chain was identified during a study of T cells after yellow fever vaccination (dated by TCRdb to the late 2010s). The study in broad terms: Libraries from fractions with low cell numbers were prepared with the SMART-Seq v4 Ultra Low Input RNA kit. To follow T-cell clones before and after primary and booster YFV17D yellow fever vaccination, bulk TCR alpha and beta repertoires were sequenced over time. Two healthy male donors, one aged 18 to 30 and one aged 30 to 39 years, were included in the cohort. Blood was drawn at multiple timepoints before and after primary and secondary immunization, with bulk PBMC replicates and cell subsets isolated.

Interpreted using the paper, the treatment or condition label stands for: live attenuated yellow fever vaccine strain. Two biological replicates of bulk PBMCs were collected at each blood-draw timepoint. A standard Ficoll-Paque protocol was used to isolate PBMCs from peripheral blood. TriZol was used to extract RNA from bulk PBMCs, from CD4 and CD8 fractions, and from dextramer-positive and dextramer-negative fractions. This clonotype was seen a handful of times. Which antigen it targets is not known. The record has no base qualities; no much larger clone is one base away. CDR1 MDHEN and CDR2 SYDVKM were looked up in the germline V gene. V is shortened by 3 bases, J by 6 bases, and the region joining them spans 15 bases. The CDR3, from cysteine to phenylalanine, totals 15 residues. Just the 45-base CDR3 DNA is kept, in frame starting at base 1. TCR cDNA was synthesized by 5'RACE template switching, through which a universal primer site and unique molecular identifiers were introduced. cDNA synthesis was primed from both the TCR alpha and TCR beta constant segments. Two PCR steps were used to amplify libraries, with sample barcodes and sequencing adapters being added in the second step. Libraries were sequenced on Illumina HiSeq 2500 (2x100 bp) or NovaSeq (2x150 bp). The paper's processing steps were these. MIGEC handled demultiplexing of reads and collapsing into UMI consensus sequences, while MiXCR performed V(D)J alignment. Vaccine-responding clonotypes were identified with edgeR using replicate PBMC samples, with FDR below 0.01 and a log2 fold change above 5 up to day 15 being required. Each bulk clonotype was labeled CD4 or CD8 based on which sequenced repertoire, CD4 or CD8, contained the clonotype at higher abundance. TCRdb reprocessed the public reads (quality trimming at Q25 with fastp, clone calling with MiXCR) and kept in-frame beta chains. Under each unique CDR3 protein, matching rows form one entry showing the most common genes and DNA. The V and J calls, along with clone size, are taken from TCRdb and not from the paper's own processing. This sample lists 610,000 or so distinct CDR3 sequences; approximately 13% were detected once. The ten largest clones represent 15% of the sample.

What the authors observed across the whole study: Computational filtering was required because FACS-sorted repertoires could contain abundant contaminating clonotypes from the bulk population. Compared with the primary T-cell response, the secondary T-cell response was weaker but faster, peaking on day 5 rather than day 15. The study included only a couple of donors, which limits how far the findings can be generalized. Most clones expanded after primary vaccination (approximately 97% of CD4 and over 80% of CD8) were re-detected after the booster, suggesting that broad memory maintenance occurred. A small fraction of clonotypes appeared in both the CD4 and CD8 compartments, likely as a result of convergent recombination.

Recombination linked TRBV28 to TRBJ2-1; tentative D gene TRBD1, with 6 bases matching. The specimen comprised PBMCs, sampled on the day of the yellow fever booster vaccination. The source of this sequence is a man younger than 45 who received the YFV17D yellow fever vaccine. The nucleotide sequence is TGTGCCAGCAGTTTCCGGGACACCCTCGCCAATGAGCAGTTCTTC. This gives the protein CASSFRDTLANEQFF.